This T cell receptor (beta chain) was found in a study of neurological immune-mediated disorders. This clonotype was found many times. From 2 million PBMCs stored at -80 C, the unsorted libraries were generated. TCRdb re-derived calls from the 5' RACE reads in MiXCR, one entry per CDR3 protein. Among nearly 45,000 distinct CDR3 sequences listed, 9.5% to 15% were seen once. Input material: PBMCs. The TCR originated in a female donor in good health.

In DNA, the CDR3 is TGTGCCAGCAGCTTAGGGCCGGCTCTCTCTGGAAACACCATATATTTT. Its translation is CASSLGPALSGNTIYF. V usage is TRBV7-9 and J usage is TRBJ1-3; D gene unclear. The CDR3 loop spans 16 amino acids. With 1 base removed from V and 0 bases from J, the gap between germline ends came to 10 bases. The V gene's germline CDR1 is SEHNR and CDR2 FQNEAQ (reference sequence).